Shown below are 13 T cell receptor beta chains from a single sample sequenced in a study of CD8+ T cells in alopecia areata. It was cDNA, reverse transcribed from extracted RNA, that served as the sequencing template. The table came from immunoSEQ multiplex PCR; TCRdb's copy has only in-frame clones and leaves some out. The sample carries over 150,000 clones, roughly three fifths recorded once. The treatment is: oral pan-JAK inhibitor, 5-10 mg twice daily. The sample here was CD4+ T cells sorted from blood, taken at week 4, from a patient treated with tofacitinib. The receptors were sampled from a human donor with alopecia areata.

This clone was found once. The chain combines TRBV23-1 with TRBJ2-2; a possible D gene is TRBD1 (5 bases). TRBV23-1 has ORF status, its function being uncertain. The ends were cut back, 2 bases at V and 4 bases at J, with 8 bases in the middle. The CDR3 has 14 residues. The CDR3 DNA reads TGCGCCAGCAGTCAAGGGGCAGGCACCGGGGAGCTGTTTTTT. Translating it yields CASSQGAGTGELFF.

Only a few counts were recorded for this clone. The chain uses TRBV29-1 and TRBJ2-1, with TRBD2 matching 12 bases. CDR1 is SQVTM, CDR2 ANQGSEA, per germline. The CDR3 runs 18 residues. V was pared by 5 bases and J by 0 bases, with 11 bases of the junction left unmatched. CDR3 residues: CSVLLAGGRPSSYNEQFF. CDR3 bases: TGCAGCGTTTTACTAGCGGGAGGTCGGCCGAGCTCCTACAATGAGCAGTTCTTC.

J is TRBJ1-2 and V is TRBV30; 7 nucleotides match TRBD1. This CDR3 is 14 amino acids long. From germline, CDR1 is GTSNPN and CDR2 SVGIG (reference sequence). J was trimmed by 2 bases and V by 5 bases; bases with no gene match: 8. This CDR3 is CAWAVTGQNYGYTF. The CDR3 bases are TGTGCCTGGGCTGTGACGGGACAGAACTATGGCTACACCTTC.

The V gene is TRBV6-5, the J gene TRBJ2-7; D remains unclear. CDR1 and CDR2 (germline): MNHEY, SVGAGI. Trimming left V 2 bases short and J 6 bases short, with 5 bases between. This CDR3 region has 11 residues. In nucleotides, the CDR3 is TGTGCCAGCAGTTACACGGGCGAGCAGTACTTC. Translated, it gives CASSYTGEQYF.

Only a few counts were recorded for this clone. The chain links TRBV30 to TRBJ2-3; possible D gene TRBD2, 5 bases. The CDR3 length is 14 residues. V lost 8 bases and J lost 4, with 19 bases in between. Germline assignment: CDR1 GTSNPN and CDR2 SVGIG (reference sequence). Here the CDR3 reads CAHPSREHPDTQYF. CDR3 bases: TGTGCCCACCCGTCGAGGGAGCATCCAGATACGCAGTATTTT.

Concerning this clone: The conserved phenylalanine or tryptophan normally closing the CDR3 is absent here, so this likely arose from a read error. The limits of the CDR3 on the DNA are not certain, so only TCRdb's listed CDR3 is given. V is TRBV30 and J is TRBJ1-1; the D call TRBD1 from the table was never checked on the DNA. Germline V gives CDR1 GTSNPN, CDR2 SVGIG (reference sequence). The CDR3 totals 11 residues, both ends included. CDR3 loop: CAWSVGGTARA.

This chain links TRBV19 with TRBJ1-1; weak D call: TRBD1 (6 bases). Germline V gene sequence: CDR1 LNHDA, CDR2 SQIVND (reference sequence). V was clipped by 7 bases and J by 6 bases, with 18 bases between them. CDR3 length: 14 residues. CDR3 bases: TGTGCCAGTAACCTACTAGGGGGGGACGCTGAAGCTTTCTTT. Translating gives CASNLLGGDAEAFF.

This chain joins TRBV6-5 and TRBJ2-4; D uncertain. The CDR3 extends over 14 amino acids. Germline CDR1 MNHEY, CDR2 SVGAGI. V lost 0 bases and J 2 bases, leaving 5 bases between the germline ends. For the CDR3, the DNA is TGTGCCAGCAGTTACTCCGGTCCCAAAAACATTCAGTACTTC. Amino acid sequence: CASSYSGPKNIQYF.

The CDR3 loop reads CASSLGSGETQYF. For the CDR3, the DNA is TGCGCCAGCAGCTTGGGTAGCGGAGAGACCCAGTACTTC. The rearrangement links TRBV5-1 to TRBJ2-5; D might be TRBD2 (6 bases). CDR3 length: 13 residues. Looked up from germline, CDR1 is SGHRS and CDR2 is YFSETQ. With 0 bases removed from V and 4 bases from J, the gap between germline ends came to 7 bases.

This clone was counted only a few times. The sample carries other DNA sequences with the same CDR3. This sequence joins TRBV30 and TRBJ1-1; 8 bases are shared with TRBD1. CDR1 and CDR2 (germline): GTSNPN, SVGIG (reference sequence). The junction had 2 bases not matched to a gene; V was cut back by 1 base and J by 1 base. This CDR3 region has 14 residues. CDR3 region: CAWSAGQGNTEAFF. The CDR3 nucleotides read TGTGCCTGGAGTGCCGGACAGGGGAACACTGAAGCTTTCTTT.

The chain uses TRBV7-9 and TRBJ2-5, with 14 bases fitting TRBD2. The germline gives CDR1 SEHNR, CDR2 FQNEAQ (reference sequence). The V gene end was trimmed by 8 bases and the J gene end by 3 bases; junction bases not matched to a gene: 5. The CDR3 sequence is 15 residues long. Here the CDR3 DNA reads TGTGCCAGCCGCAGACTAGCGGGAGGGGAAGAGACCCAGTACTTC. Encoded protein: CASRRLAGGEETQYF.

Only a few counts were recorded for this clone. V and J are TRBV4-1 and TRBJ2-4; 8 bases align to TRBD1. CDR3 size: 15 residues. Germline lookup yields CDR1 MGHRA and CDR2 YSYEKL. V gave up 4 bases and J gave up 6 bases; unmatched junction bases: 8. The CDR3 DNA reads TGCGCCAGCAGCCTTTTTACCGGGACAGGAAACATTCAGTACTTC. It encodes CASSLFTGTGNIQYF.

Written as DNA, the CDR3 is TGTGCCAGCAGCTCACAGGGGGGCTATGGCTACACCTTC. This encodes CASSSQGGYGYTF. V usage is TRBV6-6 and J usage is TRBJ1-2, with 8 bases aligning to TRBD1. The CDR3 covers 13 residues. Germline trimming cut 6 bases from V and 4 bases from J; bases unmatched to any gene: 4. The V gene's germline CDR1 is MNHNY and CDR2 SVGAGI (reference sequence).